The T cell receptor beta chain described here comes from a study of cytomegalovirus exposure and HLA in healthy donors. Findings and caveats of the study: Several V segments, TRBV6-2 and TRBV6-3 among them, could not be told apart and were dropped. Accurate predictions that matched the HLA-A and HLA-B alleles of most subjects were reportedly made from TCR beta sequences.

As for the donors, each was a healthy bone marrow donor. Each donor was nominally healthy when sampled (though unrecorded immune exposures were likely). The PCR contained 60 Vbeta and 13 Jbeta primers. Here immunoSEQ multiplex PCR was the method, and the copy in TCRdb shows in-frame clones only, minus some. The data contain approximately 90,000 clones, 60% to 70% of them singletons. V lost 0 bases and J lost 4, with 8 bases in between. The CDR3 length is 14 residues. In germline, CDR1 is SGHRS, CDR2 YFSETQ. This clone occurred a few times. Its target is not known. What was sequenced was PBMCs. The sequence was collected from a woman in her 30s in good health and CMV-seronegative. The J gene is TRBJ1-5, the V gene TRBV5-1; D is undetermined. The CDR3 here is CASSLGRGNQPQHF. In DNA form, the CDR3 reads TGCGCCAGCAGCTTGGGCCGGGGAAATCAGCCCCAGCATTTT.